The clone carrying this T cell receptor (beta chain) was counted at least ten times. The sample belongs to a study of T cells after yellow fever vaccination. V lost 0 bases to trimming and J lost 4 bases; unmatched junction nucleotides: 5. Per the germline V gene, CDR1 is DFQATT and CDR2 is SNEGSKA (reference sequence). This CDR3 is built from 15 residues. A single record per CDR3 protein comes from TCRdb applying MiXCR to the 5' RACE reads. The table includes roughly 56,000 distinct CDR3 sequences, 4.5% to 6% detected once. The starting material was PBMCs, either bulk or a sorted T-cell subset (CD4+, CD8+, memory, or dextramer-sorted; not recorded which), obtained on the day of the yellow fever booster vaccination. This sequence joins TRBV20-1 and TRBJ2-1; 8 bases align to TRBD2. This receptor was taken from a young man who received the YFV17D yellow fever vaccine. The chain's CDR3 is CSARDSAGDYNEQFF. The CDR3 region has the DNA TGCAGTGCTAGAGATTCAGCGGGAGATTACAATGAGCAGTTCTTC.